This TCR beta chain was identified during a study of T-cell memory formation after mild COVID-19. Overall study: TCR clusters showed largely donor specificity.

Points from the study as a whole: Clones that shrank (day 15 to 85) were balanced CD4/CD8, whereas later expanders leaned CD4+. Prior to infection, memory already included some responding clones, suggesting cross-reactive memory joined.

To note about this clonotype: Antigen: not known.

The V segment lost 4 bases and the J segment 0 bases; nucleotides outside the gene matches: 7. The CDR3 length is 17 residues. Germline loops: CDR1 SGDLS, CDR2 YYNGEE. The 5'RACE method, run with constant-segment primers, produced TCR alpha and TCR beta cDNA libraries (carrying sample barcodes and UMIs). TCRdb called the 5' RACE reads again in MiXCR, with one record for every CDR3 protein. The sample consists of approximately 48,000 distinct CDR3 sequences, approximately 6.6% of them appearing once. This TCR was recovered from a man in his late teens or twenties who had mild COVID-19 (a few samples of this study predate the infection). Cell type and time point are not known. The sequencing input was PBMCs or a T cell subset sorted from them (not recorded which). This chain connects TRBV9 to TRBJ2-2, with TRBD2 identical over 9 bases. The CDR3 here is CASSTPAGGPNTGELFF. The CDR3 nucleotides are TGTGCCAGCAGCACCCCGGCGGGGGGGCCGAACACCGGGGAGCTGTTTTTT.